The T cell receptor (beta chain) under discussion was sequenced for a study of radiotherapy plus CTLA-4 blockade in lung cancer. Study as a whole: Objective responses arose in approximately 17% of patients, and under 40% experienced disease control.

Study-level findings and limits: Early clone dynamics of blood T cells, plus interferon-beta, reportedly predicted response best. In blood, after radiotherapy plus ipilimumab, tumor-derived TCR clones expanded.

Germline CDR1 and CDR2: SGDLS and YYNGEE. Germline trimming cut 4 bases from V and 3 bases from J; bases unmatched to any gene: 4. The CDR3 extends over 15 amino acids. This clone was seen only once. The antigen remains undetermined. Repertoires were generated with immunoSEQ multiplex PCR, while TCRdb's copy carries only in-frame clones and drops some. The sample consists of around 37,000 clones, 60% to 85% of them appearing once. CTLA-4 blockade with ipilimumab, together with focal radiation, was given to patients with chemo-refractory metastatic non-small-cell lung cancer. The chain is built from TRBV9 and TRBJ2-2; 9 positions match TRBD2. This sequence originates from a human donor with non-small cell lung cancer that progressed on radiotherapy plus ipilimumab. This material consisted of peripheral blood, taken from a patient treated with radiotherapy plus ipilimumab. CDR3 nucleotide sequence: TGTGCCAGCAGCACTGCGGGGGGGTACACCGGGGAGCTGTTTTTT. It is translated as CASSTAGGYTGELFF.